This T cell receptor (beta chain) was recorded in a study of shared T cell receptors in the human thymus. The V end lost 1 base, the J end lost 0 bases, and 9 bases lay between the germline ends. The CDR3 covers 15 residues. Germline CDR1 and CDR2: MDHEN and SYDVKM. This table comes from immunoSEQ multiplex PCR, and its TCRdb copy is limited to in-frame clones, with some not included. The repertoire consists of approximately 730,000 clones, with 70% to 90% occurring once and the leading ten covering 0.0095% to 0.013%. This clone was observed a few times. The sample also formed part of further work on human thymus T cells. This second report adds: Thymus was obtained from resections taken during corrective heart surgery. Within thymic and blood repertoires, V and J gene usage appeared to be biased. Related research examined unrelated individuals and reported that their thymic repertoires overlapped highly.

This TCR came from a girl under two years old with a congenital heart defect. The material sequenced was thymocytes. The chain combines TRBV28 with TRBJ1-1; D not resolved. In DNA form, the CDR3 reads TGTGCCAGCAGTTTATATCTTAACATGAACACTGAAGCTTTCTTT. This encodes CASSLYLNMNTEAFF.